The clone carrying this T cell receptor beta chain was counted a single time. These data belong to a study of blood T cell repertoires in COVID-19. Study-wide background: The United States, Italy and Spain were the sources of the acute and convalescent COVID-19 samples. The cDNA or gDNA used as material had been derived from T cells, B-cell-depleted T cells, or PBMCs.

Original data processing: Researchers report that nucleated cell counts were estimated from reference gene primer amplification. Libraries were prepared by immunoSEQ multiplex PCR; TCRdb keeps only in-frame clonotypes and omits some of them. V and J calls plus clone size are reproduced from that table; the DNA served to infer D and trimming. This table has 100,000 or so clones, 85% to 95% appearing once. This TCR was recovered from a woman in her fifties or sixties in a cohort sampled during active COVID-19. Sequencing was done on a sample of peripheral blood.

CDR3 sequence reads: CASTSGYEQYF. CDR3 nucleotides: TGTGCCAGCACCTCGGGGTACGAGCAGTACTTC. The J gene is TRBJ2-7, the V gene TRBV6-5, with D possibly TRBD2 on 5 matching bases. Germline V gives CDR1 MNHEY, CDR2 SVGAGI. V gave up 7 bases and J gave up 4 bases, with 8 bases separating them. This CDR3 region has 11 residues.